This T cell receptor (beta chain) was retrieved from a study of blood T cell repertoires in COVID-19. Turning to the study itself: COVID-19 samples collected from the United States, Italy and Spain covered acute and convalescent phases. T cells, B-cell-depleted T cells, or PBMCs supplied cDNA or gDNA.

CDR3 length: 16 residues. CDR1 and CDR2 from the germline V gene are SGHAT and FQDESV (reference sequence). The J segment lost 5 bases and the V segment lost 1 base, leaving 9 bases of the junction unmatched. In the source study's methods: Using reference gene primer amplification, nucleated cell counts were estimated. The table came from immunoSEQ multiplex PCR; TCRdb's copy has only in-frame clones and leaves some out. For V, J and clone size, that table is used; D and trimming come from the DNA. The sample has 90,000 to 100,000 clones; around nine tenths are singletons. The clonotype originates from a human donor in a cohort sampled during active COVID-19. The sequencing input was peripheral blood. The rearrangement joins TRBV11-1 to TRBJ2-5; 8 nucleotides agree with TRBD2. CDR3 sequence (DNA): TGTGCCAGCAGCTTAGGCGGTAGCGGGATTGCCGAGACCCAGTACTTC. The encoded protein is CASSLGGSGIAETQYF.